A single sample gave rise to the 20 T cell receptor beta chains below, sequenced in a study of cytomegalovirus exposure and HLA in healthy donors. The PCR employed 60 Vbeta primers together with 13 Jbeta primers. Only in-frame clones appear in the TCRdb table, and some are missing; sequencing was by immunoSEQ multiplex PCR. The sample yields about 110,000 clones, roughly two thirds seen once. Sequencing was done on a sample of PBMCs. These receptors originate from a middle-aged man in good health and CMV-seronegative.

In its sample, this clone was seen once. The V call is TRBV29-1, the J call TRBJ2-5; D may be TRBD2 (5 bases). The CDR3 has 12 amino acids. The germline gives CDR1 SQVTM, CDR2 ANQGSEA. Trimming took off 3 bases at V and 6 bases at J, with 11 bases between the two ends. DNA of the CDR3: TGCAGCGTTGACGGGTCGGGAAAGACCCAGTACTTC. Its translation: CSVDGSGKTQYF.

CDR3: CASNGGGSEKLFF. The DNA of the CDR3 is TGCGCCAGCAACGGGGGTGGAAGTGAAAAACTGTTTTTT. The V and J genes are TRBV10-1 and TRBJ1-4; the D gene is possibly TRBD1 (5 bases). From germline, CDR1 is WNHNN and CDR2 SYGVQD (reference sequence). V lost 7 bases, J lost 7 bases, and 13 bases lay in between. The CDR3 sequence is 13 residues long.

The rearrangement uses TRBV15 and TRBJ1-1; D is possibly TRBD1 (5 bases). V lost 0 bases and J 6 bases, leaving 8 bases between the germline ends. The germline V gene encodes CDR1 LNHNV and CDR2 YYDKDF (reference sequence). The CDR3 is 13 amino acids. The CDR3 loop reads CATSRDGQSEAFF. CDR3 in DNA: TGTGCCACCAGCAGAGATGGACAATCTGAAGCTTTCTTT.

This sequence joins TRBV5-1 and TRBJ1-4; 7 nucleotides line up with TRBD1. CDR1 is SGHRS and CDR2 is YFSETQ in the germline V gene. This CDR3 has 16 residues. Trimming removed 4 bases from V and 4 bases from J; junction bases left unmatched: 10. Here the CDR3 DNA reads TGCGCCAGCAGCCCCGGCCGGGACAGAAGTAATGAAAAACTGTTTTTT. Protein product: CASSPGRDRSNEKLFF.

This chain uses TRBV7-2 with TRBJ1-6; tentatively, D is TRBD1 (5 bases). The CDR3 has 12 residues. CDR1 SGHTA and CDR2 FQGNSA come from the germline V gene. V lost 3 bases, J lost 9 bases, and 6 bases lay in between. In DNA form, the CDR3 reads TGTGCCAGCAGCTTCAGGGTTTCACCCCTCCACTTT. It specifies CASSFRVSPLHF.

CDR3 amino acids: CASSRGQGVEPQHF. The CDR3 coding sequence is TGTGCCAGCAGCCGGGGACAGGGAGTTGAGCCCCAGCATTTT. The J gene is TRBJ1-5, the V gene TRBV25-1; 9 bases align to TRBD1. Per the germline V gene, CDR1 is MGHDK and CDR2 is SYGVNS. The V and J ends lost 6 bases and 8 bases, in that order; junction bases with no gene match: 8. The CDR3 spans 14 residues.

The CDR3 region has the DNA TGCGCCAGCAGCTTGCTACAGGGGGCAAATGAGCAGTTCTTC. Translated, it gives CASSLLQGANEQFF. The rearrangement links TRBV5-1 to TRBJ2-1; 9 bases are a match to TRBD1. The CDR3 is 14 residues long. J lost 7 bases, V lost 1 base, and 3 bases had no gene match. Germline V gene lookup returns CDR1 SGHRS and CDR2 YFSETQ.

The chain employs TRBV6-6 and TRBJ2-1, with 8 nucleotides matching TRBD1. Germline V gene lookup returns CDR1 MNHNY and CDR2 SVGAGI (reference sequence). The ends lost 6 bases at V and 9 bases at J; junction bases unmatched: 10. CDR3 length equals 14 residues. CDR3 nucleotide sequence: TGTGCCAGCAGCCCCGGGACAGGCATAGGTGAGCAGTTCTTC. Its translation: CASSPGTGIGEQFF.

This clone was recorded once. The rearrangement joins TRBV5-6 to TRBJ1-5; a weak D match, TRBD1 (5 bases). V shed 2 bases and J shed 2 bases, with 17 bases lying between them. Germline CDR1 and CDR2: SGHDT and YYEEEE. The CDR3 has 17 residues. The CDR3 nucleotides are TGTGCCAGCAGCTTAACCGGACAACATGTGGGCAATCAGCCCCAGCATTTT. Encoded protein: CASSLTGQHVGNQPQHF.

This clone was detected only once. The gene calls are TRBV6-1 and TRBJ1-5; no reliable D call. Germline V gene lookup returns CDR1 MNHNS and CDR2 SASEGT. Deletions cut 1 base from V and 15 bases from J, with 16 bases between. The CDR3 is 13 residues long. The CDR3 nucleotides read TGTGCCAGCAGTGAAGAAGGCTGGTCCGGCGGGCATTTT. It codes for CASSEEGWSGGHF.

CDR3 sequence reads: CASRPLAGGTGELFF. CDR3 sequence (DNA): TGTGCCAGCAGGCCACTAGCGGGGGGAACCGGGGAGCTGTTTTTT. This rearrangement joins TRBV9 to TRBJ2-2; 12 nucleotides align to TRBD2. The V segment lost 5 bases and the J segment 5 bases; nucleotides outside the gene matches: 4. The CDR3 length is 15 residues. The germline CDR1 and CDR2 sequences are SGDLS and YYNGEE.

This chain joins TRBV7-9 and TRBJ2-3, with 7 bases fitting TRBD1. Germline V gene sequence: CDR1 SEHNR, CDR2 FQNEAQ (reference sequence). V lost 4 bases and J lost 2; bases outside the gene matches: 15. This CDR3 spans 18 amino acids. The chain's CDR3 is CASSSQSRDREFTDTQYF. CDR3 coding DNA: TGTGCCAGCAGCTCCCAAAGCCGCGACAGGGAATTCACAGATACGCAGTATTTT.

This clone came up a few times. The genes are TRBV6-1 and TRBJ1-6; TRBD1 matches 8 bases. Germline V gene lookup returns CDR1 MNHNS and CDR2 SASEGT. The V and J ends lost 1 base and 10 bases, in that order; junction bases with no gene match: 6. This CDR3 spans 15 amino acids. The CDR3 is CASSEGGDRTSPLHF. In DNA, the CDR3 is TGTGCCAGCAGTGAAGGGGGGGACAGGACCTCACCCCTCCACTTT.

This clone was found a few times. The chain recombines TRBV4-3 with TRBJ1-2; D remains ambiguous. Germline V gives CDR1 LGHNA, CDR2 YSLEER. CDR3 size: 14 residues. The germline V and J ends were trimmed by 2 bases and 8 bases, with 15 bases remaining between them. This CDR3 reads CASSQRGLGGGYTF. For the CDR3, the DNA is TGCGCCAGCAGCCAACGCGGCTTGGGTGGCGGCTACACCTTC.

The rearrangement joins TRBV7-9 to TRBJ2-1, with D perhaps matching TRBD1 (5 bases). CDR1 and CDR2 from the germline V gene are SEHNR and FQNEAQ (reference sequence). Deletions cut 5 bases from V and 4 bases from J, with 9 bases between. The CDR3 is made up of 13 amino acids. The CDR3 DNA reads TGTGCCAGCAGCCAACAGGAGTACAATGAGCAGTTCTTC. Amino acid sequence: CASSQQEYNEQFF. Full variable domain (outside the CDR3, taken from reference TRBV7-9 and TRBJ2-1): DTGVSQNPRHKITKRGQNVTFRCDPISEHNRLYWYRQTLGQGPEFLTYFQNEAQLEKSRLLSDRFSAERPKGSFSTLEIQRTEQGDSAMYLCASSQQEYNEQFFGPGTRLTVL.

The V and J genes are TRBV27 and TRBJ1-2, with a tentative D call TRBD1 (5 bases). Germline loops: CDR1 MNHEY, CDR2 SMNVEV (reference sequence). The CDR3 spans 15 residues. Trimming pared 1 base from V and 1 base from J, leaving 10 bases between. In DNA form, the CDR3 reads TGTGCCAGCAGTTTATACGGGGGATTTAACTATGGCTACACCTTC. Residues: CASSLYGGFNYGYTF.

The chain couples TRBV6-1 to TRBJ2-7, with 7 nucleotides matching TRBD2. The length of the CDR3 is 14 residues. The junction had 6 bases not matched to a gene; V was cut back by 5 bases and J by 2 bases. In germline, CDR1 is MNHNS, CDR2 SASEGT. As DNA, the CDR3 is TGTGCCAGCAGTCCGACGGGGGGAACCTACGAGCAGTACTTC. Its translation: CASSPTGGTYEQYF.

For the CDR3, the DNA is TGTGCCTGGAACAGGGGCTCCTACGAGCAGTACTTC. Residues: CAWNRGSYEQYF. J is TRBJ2-7 and V is TRBV30, with TRBD1 matching 7 bases. Looked up from germline, CDR1 is GTSNPN and CDR2 is SVGIG (reference sequence). The CDR3 loop spans 12 amino acids. J was trimmed by 0 bases and V by 4 bases; bases with no gene match: 0.

Remarks on this clone: Within the sample, other DNA sequences also encode this same CDR3. V gene TRBV6-5 combines with J gene TRBJ2-7; TRBD1 matches 7 bases. The CDR3 length is 15 residues. CDR1 is MNHEY and CDR2 is SVGAGI in the germline V gene. V lost 0 bases to trimming and J lost 2 bases; unmatched junction nucleotides: 4. Here the CDR3 DNA reads TGTGCCAGCAGTTACTCCGGTCAGGGGGCCTACGAGCAGTACTTC. Its translation: CASSYSGQGAYEQYF.

This clone was recorded only once. The V gene is TRBV28, the J gene TRBJ1-4, with 10 nucleotides matching TRBD1. Germline assignment: CDR1 MDHEN and CDR2 SYDVKM. There are 14 residues in the CDR3. Trimming removed 8 bases from V and 7 bases from J; junction bases left unmatched: 7. This CDR3 is CASGDRQGAEKLFF. The CDR3, as DNA: TGTGCCAGCGGGGACAGACAGGGGGCTGAAAAACTGTTTTTT.